These 27 T cell receptor beta chains were sequenced from one sample in a study of CD8 T cells in ankylosing spondylitis. TCRdb re-called the 5' RACE reads through MiXCR, storing one row per CDR3 protein. Of some 200,000 distinct CDR3 sequences in the sample, about 13% are singletons; the top ten hold 15% to 20%. The source material was blood, either unsorted or a sorted T cell fraction (not recorded which). The receptor set was obtained from a male donor with ankylosing spondylitis or in good health (not recorded which).

CDR3 nucleotide sequence: TGTGCCAGCAGTTGGGTGGGCCCGTCTGAAAAACTGTTTTTT. It yields the protein CASSWVGPSEKLFF. The rearrangement joins TRBV12-3 or TRBV12-4 to TRBJ1-4; D is ambiguous. The V end lost 4 bases, the J end lost 7 bases, and 13 bases lay between the germline ends. The CDR3 totals 14 residues.

This clonotype was observed a few times. The chain uses TRBV4-1 and TRBJ2-5; D may be TRBD1 or TRBD2 (6 bases each). Per the germline V gene, CDR1 is MGHRA and CDR2 is YSYEKL. Trimming pared 1 base from V and 5 bases from J, leaving 17 bases between. The CDR3 totals 16 residues. The CDR3 DNA reads TGCGCCAGCAGCCAAGTTTTTCCGGGGGCCGGGGAGACCCAGTACTTC. Its protein is CASSQVFPGAGETQYF.

This clonotype was counted between two and nine times. J is TRBJ1-2 and V is TRBV3-1, with D maybe TRBD1 (6 bases). The V gene's germline CDR1 is LGHDT and CDR2 YNNKEL (reference sequence). CDR3 size: 14 residues. Trimming shortened V by 0 bases and J by 6 bases, and 11 bases separated the two germline ends. This chain's CDR3 is CASSQDWGANGYTF. CDR3 in DNA: TGTGCCAGCAGCCAAGATTGGGGGGCGAATGGCTACACCTTC. The whole variable domain, remainder taken from reference TRBV3-1 and TRBJ1-2, is DTAVSQTPKYLVTQMGNDKSIKCEQNLGHDTMYWYKQDSKKFLKIMFSYNNKELIINETVPNRFSPKSPDKAHLNLHINSLELGDSAVYFCASSQDWGANGYTFGSGTRLTVV.

This clonotype ranks as medium-sized. V and J are TRBV2 and TRBJ2-1; D possibly corresponds to TRBD2 (5 bases). Per the germline V gene, CDR1 is SNHLY and CDR2 is FYNNEI. The CDR3 consists of 16 residues. Between the trimmed V and J ends, which lost 6 bases and 0 bases, there was a span of 15 bases. The CDR3 reads CASSPDYASSYNEQFF. The CDR3 nucleotides are TGTGCCAGCAGCCCAGACTATGCGAGCTCCTACAATGAGCAGTTCTTC.

This clonotype was counted once. The chain employs TRBV7-9 and TRBJ2-2, with a tentative D call TRBD1 (5 bases). Trimming shortened V by 4 bases and J by 5 bases, and 17 bases separated the two germline ends. Germline CDR1 SEHNR, CDR2 FQNEAQ (reference sequence). The CDR3 contains 16 residues. CDR3 coding DNA: TGTGCCAGCAGCTCAGAGGACACGAGTCCAACCGGGGAGCTGTTTTTT. It yields the protein CASSSEDTSPTGELFF.

The sample holds many counts of this clonotype. The rearrangement uses TRBV4-2 and TRBJ2-7; TRBD2 matches 7 bases. CDR3 length: 13 residues. The V gene's germline CDR1 is LGHNA and CDR2 YNFKEQ. Losses at the gene ends were 0 bases for V and 6 bases for J; bases not matched to a gene: 2. CDR3 DNA sequence: TGTGCCAGCAGCCAAGAAGGGAGGGGCGAGCAGTACTTC. Encoded protein: CASSQEGRGEQYF.

The gene calls are TRBV5-1 and TRBJ2-5; 9 positions agree with TRBD2. J gave up 5 bases and V 6 bases, and 14 bases lay outside the gene matches. Germline assignment: CDR1 SGHRS and CDR2 YFSETQ. The CDR3 has 16 residues. The CDR3 sequence is CASKPPGLAGRETQYF. Written as DNA, the CDR3 is TGCGCCAGCAAACCTCCGGGACTAGCTGGGAGGGAGACCCAGTACTTC. Full variable domain (missing parts from reference TRBV5-1 and TRBJ2-5): KAGVTQTPRYLIKTRGQQVTLSCSPISGHRSVSWYQQTPGQGLQFLFEYFSETQRNKGNFPGRFSGRQFSNSRSEMNVSTLELGDSALYLCASKPPGLAGRETQYFGPGTRLLVL.

V is TRBV12-3 or TRBV12-4 and J is TRBJ2-5, with TRBD2 matching 7 bases. This CDR3 spans 15 amino acids. The V gene end was trimmed by 5 bases and the J gene end by 3 bases; junction bases not matched to a gene: 9. The DNA of the CDR3 is TGTGCCAGCAGTATTGGACTAGGAATAAAAGAGACCCAGTACTTC. Translated: CASSIGLGIKETQYF.

This clonotype was counted many times. The chain joins TRBV5-1 to TRBJ2-5; D is unresolved. The germline V gene encodes CDR1 SGHRS and CDR2 YFSETQ. With 0 bases removed from V and 2 bases from J, the gap between germline ends came to 11 bases. CDR3 length equals 15 residues. CDR3 amino acids: CASSLEQRPQETQYF. DNA for the CDR3: TGCGCCAGCAGCTTGGAACAGAGACCTCAAGAGACCCAGTACTTC. Filled out from reference TRBV5-1 and TRBJ2-5, the complete variable domain reads KAGVTQTPRYLIKTRGQQVTLSCSPISGHRSVSWYQQTPGQGLQFLFEYFSETQRNKGNFPGRFSGRQFSNSRSEMNVSTLELGDSALYLCASSLEQRPQETQYFGPGTRLLVL.

The CDR3 DNA sequence: TGTGCCAGCAGCCCGTGGACTGAGCAGTACTTC. Amino acids: CASSPWTEQYF. V and J are TRBV14 and TRBJ2-7; D perhaps matches TRBD2 (5 bases). This CDR3 contains 11 residues. The V gene lost 4 bases and the J gene lost 7 bases, with 8 bases spanning the gap. In germline, CDR1 is SGHDN, CDR2 FVKESK.

In DNA, the CDR3 is TGTGCCAGCAGTGCTGGCAGGGGGAACACTGAAGCTTTCTTT. It is translated as CASSAGRGNTEAFF. The chain couples TRBV2 to TRBJ1-1; tentative D call: TRBD1 (6 bases). This CDR3 region has 14 residues. The V end was cut by 4 bases, the J end by 1 base, with 10 bases between. Germline V gene sequence: CDR1 SNHLY, CDR2 FYNNEI. Full variable domain (remainder filled in from reference TRBV2 and TRBJ1-1): EPEVTQTPSHQVTQMGQEVILRCVPISNHLYFYWYRQILGQKVEFLVSFYNNEISEKSEIFDDQFSVERPDGSNFTLKIRSTKLEDSAMYFCASSAGRGNTEAFFGQGTRLTVV.

This sequence joins TRBV7-6 and TRBJ2-2; no clear D. Germline V gene lookup returns CDR1 SGHVS and CDR2 FNYEAQ. The CDR3 length is 14 residues. The V end was cut by 1 base, the J end by 7 bases, with 10 bases between. CDR3 sequence reads: CASSLDLSNGELFF. The CDR3 DNA follows: TGTGCCAGCAGCTTAGATCTCAGTAACGGGGAGCTGTTTTTT.

The count of this clonotype is one. V gene TRBV5-1 combines with J gene TRBJ2-7, with TRBD2 matching 8 bases. CDR3 length equals 14 residues. V lost 8 bases, J lost 3 bases, and 10 bases stayed unmatched. The germline gives CDR1 SGHRS, CDR2 YFSETQ. The CDR3 sequence is CASHSGDSFYEQYF. The CDR3 region has the DNA TGCGCCAGTCATAGCGGGGATAGCTTCTACGAGCAGTACTTC.

This clonotype was seen a single time. V usage is TRBV20-1 and J usage is TRBJ2-1, with a possible D match to TRBD2 (6 bases). CDR3 length: 13 residues. V was shortened by 6 bases and J by 5 bases, with 14 bases between the two germline ends. Germline V gene data show CDR1 as DFQATT and CDR2 as SNEGSKA (reference sequence). The chain's CDR3 is CSARGTYNNEQFF. CDR3 DNA sequence: TGCAGTGCCCGGGGGACCTACAACAATGAGCAGTTCTTC.

This CDR3 reads CASSEPAGNPNYEQYF. As DNA, the CDR3 is TGCGCCAGCAGTGAGCCCGCCGGGAACCCGAACTACGAGCAGTACTTC. The chain uses TRBV10-2 and TRBJ2-7, with D possibly TRBD2 on 5 matching bases. CDR3 length: 16 residues. V dropped 2 bases and J dropped 3 bases, with 17 bases sitting between them. Germline V gives CDR1 WSHSY, CDR2 SAAADI.

This clonotype was recorded many times. The chain links TRBV4-1 to TRBJ1-3; D may be TRBD1 (6 bases). V was shortened by 1 base and J by 2 bases, with 9 bases between the two germline ends. The V gene's germline CDR1 is MGHRA and CDR2 YSYEKL. The CDR3 contains 15 residues. CDR3 sequence: CASSQVTGTGNTIYF. DNA of the CDR3: TGCGCCAGCAGCCAAGTGACAGGAACTGGAAACACCATATATTTT.

This clonotype was recorded many times. The chain has TRBV7-9 and TRBJ2-7; D remains ambiguous. Germline lookup yields CDR1 SEHNR and CDR2 FQNEAQ (reference sequence). V lost 4 bases to trimming and J lost 0 bases, with 16 bases between them. This CDR3 contains 16 residues. CDR3 coding DNA: TGTGCCAGCAGCTCAAATCTGGGTCCGAGCTCCTACGAGCAGTACTTC. Amino acids: CASSSNLGPSSYEQYF. The full variable domain, with the rest looked up from reference TRBV7-9 and TRBJ2-7, is DTGVSQNPRHKITKRGQNVTFRCDPISEHNRLYWYRQTLGQGPEFLTYFQNEAQLEKSRLLSDRFSAERPKGSFSTLEIQRTEQGDSAMYLCASSSNLGPSSYEQYFGPGTRLTVT.

V gene TRBV10-2 combines with J gene TRBJ2-1; 11 bases are a match to TRBD2. This CDR3 is 15 amino acids long. V was clipped by 6 bases and J by 3 bases; unmatched bases: 4. CDR1 is WSHSY and CDR2 is SAAADI in the germline V gene. CDR3 in amino acids: CASRRGTSGYNEQFF. As DNA, the CDR3 is TGCGCCAGCAGGAGGGGGACTAGCGGCTACAATGAGCAGTTCTTC.

This clonotype was detected many times. This chain connects TRBV6-1 to TRBJ2-5, with 12 bases matching TRBD2. The CDR3 covers 17 residues. Germline CDR1 is MNHNS and CDR2 is SASEGT. The J segment lost 5 bases and the V segment lost 3 bases, leaving 10 bases of the junction unmatched. In DNA, the CDR3 is TGTGCCAGCAGTGACCCCCCTAGCGGGGGGGCCGGGGAGACCCAGTACTTC. The encoded protein is CASSDPPSGGAGETQYF.

This clonotype has only a few counts. The chain is built from TRBV9 and TRBJ1-6; 7 bases map to TRBD1. V dropped 5 bases and J dropped 9; count of bases not matched to a gene: 11. Germline-derived CDR1 and CDR2 are SGDLS and YYNGEE. The CDR3 has 15 amino acids. This chain's CDR3 is CASSGWTGGVSPLHF. The CDR3 coding sequence is TGTGCCAGCAGTGGTTGGACAGGAGGGGTTTCACCCCTCCACTTT. Full variable domain (rest looked up from reference TRBV9 and TRBJ1-6): DSGVTQTPKHLITATGQRVTLRCSPRSGDLSVYWYQQSLDQGLQFLIQYYNGEERAKGNILERFSAQQFPDLHSELNLSSLELGDSALYFCASSGWTGGVSPLHFGNGTRLTVT.

This sequence joins TRBV5-1 and TRBJ2-2; D not resolved. Germline V gives CDR1 SGHRS, CDR2 YFSETQ. There are 14 residues in the CDR3. Trimming left V 3 bases short and J 4 bases short, with 10 bases between. The CDR3 DNA follows: TGCGCCAGCAGCTCGGGTGATGGCACCGGGGAGCTGTTTTTT. This sequence encodes CASSSGDGTGELFF.

The chain joins TRBV7-8 to TRBJ1-3; D ambiguous. The CDR3 consists of 18 residues. V shed 2 bases and J shed 0 bases, with 17 bases lying between them. The germline V gene has CDR1 SGHVS and CDR2 FQNEAQ. CDR3 protein: CASSLSRLFHSSGNTIYF. Here the CDR3 DNA reads TGTGCCAGCAGCTTATCCCGACTGTTCCACTCCTCTGGAAACACCATATATTTT. The full variable domain, rest sourced from reference TRBV7-8 and TRBJ1-3, is GAGVSQSPRYKVAKRGQDVALRCDPISGHVSLFWYQQALGQGPEFLTYFQNEAQLDKSGLPSDRFFAERPEGSVSTLKIQRTQQEDSAVYLCASSLSRLFHSSGNTIYFGEGSWLTVV.

This chain uses TRBV6-2 or TRBV6-3 with TRBJ1-5; no reliable D call. CDR1 MNHEY and CDR2 SVGEGT come from the germline V gene. This CDR3 is 15 amino acids long. Trimming took off 6 bases at V and 5 bases at J, with 17 bases between the two ends. The CDR3: CASSLGPGEDQPQHF. The CDR3, as DNA: TGTGCCAGCAGCCTCGGTCCCGGGGAGGATCAGCCCCAGCATTTT.

This clonotype was picked up a small number of times. This rearrangement joins TRBV7-9 to TRBJ2-2; D is perhaps TRBD1 or TRBD2 (5 bases each). From germline, CDR1 is SEHNR and CDR2 FQNEAQ (reference sequence). Trimming took off 3 bases at V and 6 bases at J, with 8 bases between the two ends. CDR3 length: 13 amino acids. The CDR3 nucleotides read TGTGCCAGCAGCTTCCGGGACGCCGGGGAGCTGTTTTTT. Translating gives CASSFRDAGELFF.

This clonotype appeared many times. V is TRBV27 and J is TRBJ2-3, with D perhaps matching TRBD2 (5 bases). Germline-derived CDR1 and CDR2 are MNHEY and SMNVEV (reference sequence). The V and J ends lost 6 bases and 6 bases respectively, with 13 bases between them. The CDR3 length is 13 residues. The CDR3 DNA is TGTGCCAGCAGCCACGAGGGTAGGGATACGCAGTATTTT. This translates into CASSHEGRDTQYF.

This clonotype was detected many times. The chain recombines TRBV5-1 with TRBJ1-1; D gene uncertain. CDR3 length equals 13 residues. Germline V gene lookup returns CDR1 SGHRS and CDR2 YFSETQ. V was clipped by 4 bases and J by 4 bases, with 11 bases between them. This chain's CDR3 is CASSLRRGTEAFF. CDR3 sequence (DNA): TGCGCCAGCAGCCTCCGGCGCGGCACTGAAGCTTTCTTT.

This clonotype has a handful of counts. The chain couples TRBV20-1 to TRBJ2-7, with unresolved D. Germline CDR1 and CDR2: DFQATT and SNEGSKA (reference sequence). The CDR3 spans 12 residues. Trimming took 4 bases from V and 2 from J, leaving 9 bases between them. The CDR3 DNA is TGCAGTGCTACGACCGAAACCTACGAGCAGTACTTC. As protein: CSATTETYEQYF.